This section outlines one TCR beta chain sequence together with its context. Researchers ran immunoSEQ v3.0 at survey level. Sequenced by immunoSEQ multiplex PCR; TCRdb stores in-frame clones only, minus some. The sample holds fewer than 30,000 clones, around 95% seen once. The data derive from a study of long-term antiretroviral therapy in people with HIV. Trimming took 1 base from V and 4 from J, leaving 10 bases between them. The CDR3 contains 14 residues. The germline gives CDR1 SEHNR, CDR2 FQNEAQ (reference sequence). This chain uses TRBV7-9 with TRBJ1-2; D not certain. Material: unsorted PBMCs, obtained 5.3 years after starting antiretroviral therapy. This TCR was sampled from a man aged 25 to 40 with HIV. The CDR3 DNA sequence: TGTGCCAGCAGCTTAGGTGCCAACCCCTATGGCTACACCTTC. Translation gives CASSLGANPYGYTF.